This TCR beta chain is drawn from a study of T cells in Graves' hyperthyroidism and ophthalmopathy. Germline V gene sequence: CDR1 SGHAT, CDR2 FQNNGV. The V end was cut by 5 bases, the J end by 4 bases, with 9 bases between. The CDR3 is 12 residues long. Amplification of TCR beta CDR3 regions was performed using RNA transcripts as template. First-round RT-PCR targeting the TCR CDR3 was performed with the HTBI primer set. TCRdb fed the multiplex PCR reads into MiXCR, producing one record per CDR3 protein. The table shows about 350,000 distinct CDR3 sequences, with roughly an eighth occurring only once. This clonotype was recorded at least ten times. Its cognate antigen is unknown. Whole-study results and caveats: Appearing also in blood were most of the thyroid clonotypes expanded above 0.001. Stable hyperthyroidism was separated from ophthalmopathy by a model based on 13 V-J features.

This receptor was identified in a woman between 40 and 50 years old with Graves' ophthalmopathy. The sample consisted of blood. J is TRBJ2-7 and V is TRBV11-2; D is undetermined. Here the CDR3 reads CASSRSRYEQYF. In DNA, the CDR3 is TGTGCCAGCAGCAGGAGTAGATACGAGCAGTACTTC.